This T cell receptor (beta chain) stems from a study of T cell repertoires in cytomegalovirus infection. Deletions cut 5 bases from V and 6 bases from J, with 13 bases between. The CDR3 runs to 13 residues. The germline gives CDR1 DFQATT, CDR2 SNEGSKA (reference sequence). This clonotype was observed a handful of times. What it binds is unknown. TCRdb reanalysed the reads using MiXCR and keeps one entry per CDR3 protein. The table records approximately 910,000 distinct CDR3 sequences, approximately 31% of them present only once. The source was cultured CD8+ T cells from PBMCs, collected from culture after CMV antigen stimulation. The clonotype originates from a human donor in good health (CMV status not recorded). Some clones in this sample may be carry-over from other donors' samples. The rearrangement joins TRBV20-1 to TRBJ2-2; tentatively, D is TRBD1 or TRBD2 (5 bases each). CDR3 sequence reads: CSAFARDPGELFF. For the CDR3, the DNA is TGCAGTGCTTTTGCTCGGGACCCCGGGGAGCTGTTTTTT.